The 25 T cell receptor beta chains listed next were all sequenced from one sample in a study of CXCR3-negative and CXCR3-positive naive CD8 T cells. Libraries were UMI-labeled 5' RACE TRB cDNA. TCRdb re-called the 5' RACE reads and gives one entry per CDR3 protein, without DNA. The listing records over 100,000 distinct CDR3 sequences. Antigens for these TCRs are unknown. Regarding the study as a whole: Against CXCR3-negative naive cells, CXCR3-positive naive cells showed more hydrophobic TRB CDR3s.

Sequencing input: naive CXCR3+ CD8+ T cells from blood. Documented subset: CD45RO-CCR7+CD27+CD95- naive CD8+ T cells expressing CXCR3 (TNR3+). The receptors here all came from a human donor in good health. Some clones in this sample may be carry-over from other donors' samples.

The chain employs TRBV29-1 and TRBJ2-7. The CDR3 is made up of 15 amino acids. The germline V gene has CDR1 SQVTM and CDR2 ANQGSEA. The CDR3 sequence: CSAVLNRRGPYEQYF.

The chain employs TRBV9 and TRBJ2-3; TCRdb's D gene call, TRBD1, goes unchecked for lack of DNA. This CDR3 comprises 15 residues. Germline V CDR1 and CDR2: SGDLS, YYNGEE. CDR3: CASSVEGNSPDTQYF.

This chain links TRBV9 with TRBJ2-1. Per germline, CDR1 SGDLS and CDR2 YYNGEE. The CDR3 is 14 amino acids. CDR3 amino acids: CASSSDTSYNEQFF. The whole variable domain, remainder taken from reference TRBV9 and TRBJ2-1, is DSGVTQTPKHLITATGQRVTLRCSPRSGDLSVYWYQQSLDQGLQFLIQYYNGEERAKGNILERFSAQQFPDLHSELNLSSLELGDSALYFCASSSDTSYNEQFFGPGTRLTVL.

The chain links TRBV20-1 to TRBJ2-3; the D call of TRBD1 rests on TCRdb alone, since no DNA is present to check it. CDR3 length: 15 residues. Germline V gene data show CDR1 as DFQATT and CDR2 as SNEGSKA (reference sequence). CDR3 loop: CSARSIRGPADTQYF.

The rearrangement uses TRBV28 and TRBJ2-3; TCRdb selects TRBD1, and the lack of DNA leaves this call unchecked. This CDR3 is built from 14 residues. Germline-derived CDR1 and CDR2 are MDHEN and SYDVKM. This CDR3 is CASSSGTEPDTQYF.

This CDR3 reads CSVTAPLTVTYMGDEQYF. This chain links TRBV29-1 with TRBJ2-7; the TCRdb call, TRBD1, lacks DNA for checking. CDR3 length: 18 residues. Germline V lookup: CDR1 SQVTM, CDR2 ANQGSEA.

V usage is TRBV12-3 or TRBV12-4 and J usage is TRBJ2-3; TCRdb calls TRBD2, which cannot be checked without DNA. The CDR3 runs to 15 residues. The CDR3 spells CASIRASFGADTQYF.

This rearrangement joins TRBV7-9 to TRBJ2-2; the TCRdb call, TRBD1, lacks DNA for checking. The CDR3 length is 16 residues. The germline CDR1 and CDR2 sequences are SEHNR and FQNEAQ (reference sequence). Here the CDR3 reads CASSSTGTVYTGELFF.

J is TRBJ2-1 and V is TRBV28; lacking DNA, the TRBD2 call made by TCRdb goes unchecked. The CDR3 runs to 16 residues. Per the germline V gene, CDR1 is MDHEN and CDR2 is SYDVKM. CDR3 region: CASSFELAGGRNEQFF.

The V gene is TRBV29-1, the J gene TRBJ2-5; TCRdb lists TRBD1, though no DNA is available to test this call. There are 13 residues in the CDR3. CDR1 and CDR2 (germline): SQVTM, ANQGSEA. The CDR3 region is CSVLQGNQETQYF.

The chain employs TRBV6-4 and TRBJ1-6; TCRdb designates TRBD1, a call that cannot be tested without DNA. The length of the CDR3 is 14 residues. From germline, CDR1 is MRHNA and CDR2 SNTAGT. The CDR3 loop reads CASSLGIRNSPLHF.

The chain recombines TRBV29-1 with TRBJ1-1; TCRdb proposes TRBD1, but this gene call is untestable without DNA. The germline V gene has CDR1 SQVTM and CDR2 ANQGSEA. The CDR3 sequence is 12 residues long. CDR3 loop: CSVEGTGVEAFF.

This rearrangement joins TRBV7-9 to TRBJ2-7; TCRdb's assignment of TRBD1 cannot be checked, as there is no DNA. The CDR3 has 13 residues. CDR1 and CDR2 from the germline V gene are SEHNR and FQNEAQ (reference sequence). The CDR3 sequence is CASSQGLPYEQYF.

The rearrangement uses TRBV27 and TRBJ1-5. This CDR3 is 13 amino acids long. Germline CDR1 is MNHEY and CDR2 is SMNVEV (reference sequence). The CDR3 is CASSLSENQPQHF.

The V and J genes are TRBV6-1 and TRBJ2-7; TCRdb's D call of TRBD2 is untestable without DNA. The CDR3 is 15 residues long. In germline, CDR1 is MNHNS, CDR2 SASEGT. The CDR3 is CASSEDPAGSYEQYF.

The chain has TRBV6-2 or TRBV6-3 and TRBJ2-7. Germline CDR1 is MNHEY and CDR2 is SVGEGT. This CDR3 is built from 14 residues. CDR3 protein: CASSYHRGVYEQYF.

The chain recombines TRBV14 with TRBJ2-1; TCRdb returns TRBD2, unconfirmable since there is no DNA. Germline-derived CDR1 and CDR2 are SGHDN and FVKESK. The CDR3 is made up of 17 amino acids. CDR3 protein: CASSQEEAGGLVDEQFF.

CDR3 sequence reads: CASSPSGGSYNEQFF. The rearrangement joins TRBV11-2 to TRBJ2-1; TCRdb picks TRBD2, but there is no DNA to check that call. This CDR3 is built from 15 residues. Germline CDR1 SGHAT, CDR2 FQNNGV.

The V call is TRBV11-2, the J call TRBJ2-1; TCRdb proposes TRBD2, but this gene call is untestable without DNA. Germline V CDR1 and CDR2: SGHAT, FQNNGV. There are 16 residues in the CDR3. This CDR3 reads CASSPYGTSGSYEQFF.

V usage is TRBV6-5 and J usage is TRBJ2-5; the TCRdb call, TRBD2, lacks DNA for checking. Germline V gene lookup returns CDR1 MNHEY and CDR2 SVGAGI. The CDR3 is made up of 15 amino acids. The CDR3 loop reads CASSLGTSGSETQYF.

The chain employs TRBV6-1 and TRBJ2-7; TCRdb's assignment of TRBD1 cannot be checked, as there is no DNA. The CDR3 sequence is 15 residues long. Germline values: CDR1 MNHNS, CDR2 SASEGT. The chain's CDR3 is CASSVRQGLSYEQYF.

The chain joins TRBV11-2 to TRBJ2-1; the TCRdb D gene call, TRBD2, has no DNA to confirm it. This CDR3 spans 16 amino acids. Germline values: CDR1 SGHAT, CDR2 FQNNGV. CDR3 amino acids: CASSFPTSGRYNEQFF.

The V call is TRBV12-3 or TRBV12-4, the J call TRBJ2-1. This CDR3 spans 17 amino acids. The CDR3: CASSEYLAVNKYNEQFF.

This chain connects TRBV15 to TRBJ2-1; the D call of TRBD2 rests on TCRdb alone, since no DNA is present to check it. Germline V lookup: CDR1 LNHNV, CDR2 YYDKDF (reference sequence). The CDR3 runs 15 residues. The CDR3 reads CATSRDARREGEQFF. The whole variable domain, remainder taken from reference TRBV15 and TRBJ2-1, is DAMVIQNPRYQVTQFGKPVTLSCSQTLNHNVMYWYQQKSSQAPKLLFHYYDKDFNNEADTPDNFQSRRPNTSFCFLDIRSPGLGDTAMYLCATSRDARREGEQFFGPGTRLTVL.

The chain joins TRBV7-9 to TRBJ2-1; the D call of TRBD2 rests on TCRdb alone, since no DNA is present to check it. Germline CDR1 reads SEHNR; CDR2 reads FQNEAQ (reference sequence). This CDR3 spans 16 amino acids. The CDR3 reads CASSLAGRGLYNEQFF.